Listed here are 29 T cell receptor beta chains from one sample, sequenced in a study of T cells after yellow fever vaccination. Via MiXCR, TCRdb re-called the 5' RACE reads, giving one row per CDR3 protein. The sample holds around 350,000 distinct CDR3 sequences, 11% seen once. Specimen: PBMCs, collected on the day of the first yellow fever vaccination. The origin of the receptors is a man aged 18 to 30 who received the YFV17D yellow fever vaccine.

This clonotype occurred a few times. The chain combines TRBV24-1 with TRBJ2-5; the D gene is possibly TRBD2 (6 bases). CDR3 length: 15 residues. Deletions cut 3 bases from V and 2 bases from J, with 12 bases between. Germline-derived CDR1 and CDR2 are KGHDR and SFDVKD. CDR3 coding DNA: TGTGCCACCAGTGATCCCGGGACTGAACAAGAGACCCAGTACTTC. Protein product: CATSDPGTEQETQYF.

The chain is built from TRBV14 and TRBJ2-1; 11 bases fit TRBD2. V gave up 0 bases and J gave up 7 bases; unmatched junction bases: 2. This CDR3 is 15 amino acids long. Germline V CDR1 and CDR2: SGHDN, FVKESK. The CDR3 loop is CASSQDWTSGNEQFF. CDR3 sequence (DNA): TGTGCCAGCAGCCAAGACTGGACTAGCGGGAATGAGCAGTTCTTC.

This clonotype was seen a few times. The rearrangement uses TRBV7-2 and TRBJ1-1; D remains ambiguous. CDR1 SGHTA and CDR2 FQGNSA come from the germline V gene. Between the trimmed V and J ends, which lost 6 bases and 1 base, there was a span of 12 bases. CDR3 length equals 14 residues. CDR3: CASSKSKGNTEAFF. In DNA form, the CDR3 reads TGTGCCAGCAGTAAGTCGAAAGGGAACACTGAAGCTTTCTTT.

This clonotype has more than one count but fewer than ten. The rearrangement uses TRBV27 and TRBJ2-3, with 10 bases identical to TRBD2. V dropped 2 bases and J dropped 4; count of bases not matched to a gene: 6. Germline assignment: CDR1 MNHEY and CDR2 SMNVEV (reference sequence). The CDR3 is made up of 16 amino acids. CDR3 loop: CASSLMTSGRADTQYF. CDR3 bases: TGTGCCAGCAGTTTAATGACTAGCGGGCGGGCAGATACGCAGTATTTT.

The chain has TRBV27 and TRBJ2-3, with 8 bases matching TRBD1. CDR1 and CDR2 (germline): MNHEY, SMNVEV (reference sequence). The ends lost 6 bases at V and 6 bases at J; junction bases unmatched: 5. The CDR3 contains 13 residues. The CDR3 loop reads CASSRTGPDTQYF. The DNA of the CDR3 is TGTGCCAGCAGCCGGACAGGGCCCGATACGCAGTATTTT.

This clonotype turned up a few times. V gene TRBV20-1 combines with J gene TRBJ2-1; 9 positions agree with TRBD2. The CDR3 runs 16 residues. Germline V gene sequence: CDR1 DFQATT, CDR2 SNEGSKA (reference sequence). V trimming: 1 base; J trimming: 1 base; junction bases outside the gene matches: 5. CDR3 in DNA: TGCAGTGCTAGAGGGGCTAGCGGGGAGTCCTACAATGAGCAGTTCTTC. Translation: CSARGASGESYNEQFF.

This clonotype has just a few counts. V and J are TRBV11-2 and TRBJ2-1, with D possibly matching TRBD1 (5 bases). V dropped 4 bases and J dropped 8 bases, with 18 bases sitting between them. Germline-derived CDR1 and CDR2 are SGHAT and FQNNGV. The CDR3 is 15 amino acids. The CDR3, as DNA: TGTGCCAGCAGCTCCAAGGACACGCTGAGGTATGAGCAGTTCTTC. Its protein is CASSSKDTLRYEQFF.

This clonotype was counted between two and nine times. V and J are TRBV7-3 and TRBJ2-3; D is possibly TRBD1 (5 bases). The germline V gene encodes CDR1 SGHTA and CDR2 FQGTGA. CDR3 length equals 15 residues. Deletions cut 5 bases from V and 0 bases from J, with 12 bases between. The DNA of the CDR3 is TGTGCCAGCAGCCCTGACAGATCTAGCACAGATACGCAGTATTTT. It codes for CASSPDRSSTDTQYF.

This clonotype has a count of ten or more. The rearrangement joins TRBV7-2 to TRBJ2-4; the D gene is possibly TRBD2 (7 bases). The CDR3 totals 17 residues. V dropped 4 bases and J dropped 7 bases, with 23 bases sitting between them. Germline lookup yields CDR1 SGHTA and CDR2 FQGNSA. CDR3 nucleotides: TGTGCCAGCAGCTCGACAACCTGGGTGGGGGGGGCGAACATTCAGTACTTC. It encodes CASSSTTWVGGANIQYF.

This chain links TRBV5-8 with TRBJ2-7, with D possibly TRBD1 on 6 matching bases. CDR1 is SGHTS and CDR2 is YDEGEE in the germline V gene. The CDR3 is 12 amino acids. Between the trimmed V and J ends, which lost 4 bases and 7 bases, there was a span of 12 bases. The CDR3 spells CASSQGIWEQYV. CDR3 coding DNA: TGTGCCAGCAGCCAGGGGATTTGGGAGCAGTACGTC.

The gene calls are TRBV4-2 and TRBJ2-1; D ambiguous. The CDR3 totals 15 residues. CDR1 and CDR2 from the germline V gene are LGHNA and YNFKEQ. V shed 1 base and J shed 2 bases, with 9 bases lying between them. For the CDR3, the DNA is TGTGCCAGCAGCCAAGTCTTCCAAACCTACAATGAGCAGTTCTTC. Protein sequence: CASSQVFQTYNEQFF.

This clonotype was observed a handful of times. The gene calls are TRBV12-3 or TRBV12-4 and TRBJ1-5; D is undetermined. The CDR3 runs to 14 residues. V was pared by 2 bases and J by 3 bases, with 8 bases between. The DNA for the CDR3 is TGTGCCAGCAGTTTAAGACACGACAATCAGCCCCAGCATTTT. Translated, it gives CASSLRHDNQPQHF.

J is TRBJ2-3 and V is TRBV5-1; TRBD2 agrees at 10 bases. Germline values: CDR1 SGHRS, CDR2 YFSETQ. The CDR3 totals 15 residues. Germline trimming cut 4 bases from V and 3 bases from J; bases unmatched to any gene: 5. Written as DNA, the CDR3 is TGCGCCAGCAGCGGCATAGCGGGGGGAACAGATACGCAGTATTTT. Encoded protein: CASSGIAGGTDTQYF.

This clonotype was seen a few times. The J gene is TRBJ1-5, the V gene TRBV4-1; tentatively, D is TRBD1 (5 bases). Trimming stripped 2 bases from V and 7 bases from J, with 12 bases between. This CDR3 has 14 amino acids. The germline CDR1 and CDR2 sequences are MGHRA and YSYEKL. The CDR3 sequence is CASSQSQGGQPQHF. The CDR3 region has the DNA TGCGCCAGCAGCCAATCCCAGGGCGGACAGCCCCAGCATTTT.

The chain links TRBV6-1 to TRBJ2-2, with D uncertain. The CDR3 extends over 11 amino acids. CDR1 and CDR2 (germline): MNHNS, SASEGT. With 4 bases removed from V and 7 bases from J, the gap between germline ends came to 4 bases. The CDR3 loop is CASSVIGELFF. As DNA, the CDR3 is TGTGCCAGCAGTGTGATCGGGGAGCTGTTTTTT.

The chain combines TRBV3-1 with TRBJ2-1; tentative D call: TRBD2 (7 bases). This CDR3 has 14 residues. V gave up 6 bases and J gave up 6 bases, with 15 bases separating them. The V gene's germline CDR1 is LGHDT and CDR2 YNNKEL (reference sequence). The CDR3 DNA is TGTGCCAGCAGGCTGTGGGGGGGCCCCAATGAGCAGTTCTTC. Translated, it gives CASRLWGGPNEQFF.

This chain links TRBV11-1 with TRBJ2-4, with D perhaps assigned TRBD1 or TRBD2 (5 bases each). Germline V CDR1 and CDR2: SGHAT, FQDESV (reference sequence). Trimming shortened V by 1 base and J by 2 bases, and 18 bases separated the two germline ends. CDR3 length: 18 amino acids. The DNA of the CDR3 is TGTGCCAGCAGCTTAGAGGGACCCACGAGGAGGTCCAAAAACATTCAGTACTTC. Its protein product is CASSLEGPTRRSKNIQYF.

V gene TRBV5-5 combines with J gene TRBJ1-6; 7 bases are a match to TRBD1. The CDR3 spans 15 residues. Germline values: CDR1 SGHKS, CDR2 YYEKEE (reference sequence). The ends lost 5 bases at V and 7 bases at J; junction bases unmatched: 9. The CDR3, as DNA: TGTGCCAGCAGTACAGGGGCCCATCAGAATTCACCCCTCCACTTT. Translating gives CASSTGAHQNSPLHF.

The chain links TRBV5-8 to TRBJ2-1; 9 positions agree with TRBD1. J gave up 4 bases and V 4 bases, and 6 bases lay outside the gene matches. The CDR3 loop spans 15 amino acids. Germline CDR1 reads SGHTS; CDR2 reads YDEGEE. The CDR3 bases are TGTGCCAGCAGCCCCCGGACAGGGGCGTACAATGAGCAGTTCTTC. Residues: CASSPRTGAYNEQFF.

This clonotype has a handful of counts. This sequence joins TRBV20-1 and TRBJ2-3; 14 positions match TRBD2. Germline values: CDR1 DFQATT, CDR2 SNEGSKA (reference sequence). The CDR3 spans 17 residues. J lost 2 bases, V lost 5 bases, and 9 bases had no gene match. In nucleotides, the CDR3 is TGCAGTGCTGAACCGGGACTAGCGGGGGCCCTCACAGATACGCAGTATTTT. Translated, it gives CSAEPGLAGALTDTQYF.

Only a few counts were recorded for this clonotype. The rearrangement links TRBV20-1 to TRBJ2-1, with TRBD2 matching 11 bases. Germline V gene lookup returns CDR1 DFQATT and CDR2 SNEGSKA (reference sequence). The CDR3 consists of 15 residues. J gave up 3 bases and V 3 bases, and 4 bases lay outside the gene matches. CDR3 sequence: CSAREGLADYNEQFF. CDR3 in DNA: TGCAGTGCTAGGGAGGGACTAGCGGACTACAATGAGCAGTTCTTC.

This clonotype was observed a few times. The V and J genes are TRBV6-5 and TRBJ2-3; TRBD2 matches at 10 bases. The germline V gene encodes CDR1 MNHEY and CDR2 SVGAGI. The CDR3 extends over 18 amino acids. Trimming cost V 0 bases and J 2 bases; bases outside gene matches: 8. CDR3 DNA sequence: TGTGCCAGCAGTTACTCTAGCGGGGGGCAGCCCTTCACAGATACGCAGTATTTT. Translating it yields CASSYSSGGQPFTDTQYF.

This clonotype was seen only a few times. The rearrangement uses TRBV6-1 and TRBJ2-2, with D hard to call. The CDR3 consists of 13 residues. V lost 3 bases to trimming and J lost 5 bases, with 7 bases between them. Germline CDR1 is MNHNS and CDR2 is SASEGT. The CDR3 region is CASSETGTGELFF. The CDR3 bases are TGTGCCAGCAGTGAGACCGGGACCGGGGAGCTGTTTTTT.

The chain has TRBV27 and TRBJ1-2; D is perhaps TRBD1 (5 bases). V lost 3 bases, J lost 7 bases, and 12 bases lay in between. In germline, CDR1 is MNHEY, CDR2 SMNVEV (reference sequence). This CDR3 contains 13 residues. The CDR3 region has the DNA TGTGCCAGCAGTTTCGGCCAGGGTCGTGGCTACACCTTC. Translating gives CASSFGQGRGYTF.

This clonotype was observed a handful of times. This chain joins TRBV7-9 and TRBJ2-3; 8 bases are a match to TRBD1. The CDR3 has 15 residues. Germline values: CDR1 SEHNR, CDR2 FQNEAQ (reference sequence). Trimming took 5 bases from V and 5 from J; bases not matched to a gene: 9. The CDR3 nucleotides are TGTGCCAGCAGCATGTGGGACAGGAAAGGAGATACGCAGTATTTT. It specifies CASSMWDRKGDTQYF. Filled out from reference TRBV7-9 and TRBJ2-3, the complete variable domain reads DTGVSQNPRHKITKRGQNVTFRCDPISEHNRLYWYRQTLGQGPEFLTYFQNEAQLEKSRLLSDRFSAERPKGSFSTLEIQRTEQGDSAMYLCASSMWDRKGDTQYFGPGTRLTVL.

The chain couples TRBV6-2 or TRBV6-3 to TRBJ2-7, with 9 bases that match TRBD1. The CDR3 loop spans 13 amino acids. The V segment lost 7 bases and the J segment 4 bases; nucleotides outside the gene matches: 5. Germline-derived CDR1 and CDR2 are MNHEY and SVGEGT. For the CDR3, the DNA is TGTGCCAGCATCCTGGACAGGGGATACGAGCAGTACGTC. The encoded protein is CASILDRGYEQYV.

The chain links TRBV11-3 to TRBJ2-1; 10 nucleotides line up with TRBD2. CDR1 is SGHNT and CDR2 is YENEEA in the germline V gene. Unmatched junction bases numbered 6, after V lost 2 bases and J lost 8 bases. The CDR3 covers 15 residues. CDR3 sequence (DNA): TGTGCCAGCAGCTTAAACAGCGGGGGGGCGTATGAGCAGTTCTTC. Translated: CASSLNSGGAYEQFF.

This chain uses TRBV18 with TRBJ2-5, with 7 bases fitting TRBD1. CDR1 and CDR2 (germline): KGHSH, LQKENI. The trim removed 6 bases at V and 5 bases at J, leaving 6 bases unmatched. CDR3 length equals 13 residues. CDR3 nucleotides: TGTGCCAGCTCCCAGGGGGACATGGAGACCCAGTACTTC. Amino acid sequence: CASSQGDMETQYF.

This clonotype was seen only a few times. The V call is TRBV15, the J call TRBJ2-6; a possible D gene is TRBD2 (5 bases). Between the trimmed V and J ends, which lost 5 bases and 0 bases, there was a span of 20 bases. Germline CDR1 LNHNV, CDR2 YYDKDF (reference sequence). CDR3 size: 19 residues. CDR3 residues: CATSLVNSRLSSGANVLTF. CDR3 nucleotide sequence: TGTGCCACCAGCTTAGTAAACTCAAGACTAAGCTCTGGGGCCAACGTCCTGACTTTC.